Sequencing of this TCR beta chain was carried out in a study of cytomegalovirus exposure and HLA in healthy donors. Clones were sequenced by immunoSEQ multiplex PCR, and TCRdb holds only the in-frame ones, with some missing. The data contain 150,000 to 200,000 clones, roughly 81% of them singletons. General observations from the study: Cytomegalovirus association was listed for about 170 TCR beta chains.

Worth noting for this clone: What it binds is not known.

Trimming cost V 6 bases and J 7 bases; bases outside gene matches: 4. The CDR3 loop spans 13 amino acids. Germline CDR1 MNHNS, CDR2 SASEGT. The chain employs TRBV6-1 and TRBJ2-2; TRBD1 agrees at 8 bases. This clonotype originated in a young woman in good health and CMV-seronegative. Sequenced: PBMCs. The CDR3 DNA sequence: TGTGCCAGCAGGGAGACAGGGGACGGGGAGCTGTTTTTT. Protein sequence: CASRETGDGELFF.